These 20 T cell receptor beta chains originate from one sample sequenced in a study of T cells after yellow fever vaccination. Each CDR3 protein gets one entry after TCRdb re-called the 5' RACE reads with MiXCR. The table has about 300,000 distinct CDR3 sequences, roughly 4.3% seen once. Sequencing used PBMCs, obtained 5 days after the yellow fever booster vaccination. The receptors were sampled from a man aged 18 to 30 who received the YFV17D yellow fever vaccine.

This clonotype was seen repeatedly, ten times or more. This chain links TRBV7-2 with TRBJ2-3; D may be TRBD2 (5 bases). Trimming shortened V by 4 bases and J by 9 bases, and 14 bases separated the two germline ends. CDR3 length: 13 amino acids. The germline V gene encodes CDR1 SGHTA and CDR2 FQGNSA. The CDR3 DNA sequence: TGTGCCAGCAGCTCAGAGGGAACGACGACGCAGTATTTT. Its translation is CASSSEGTTTQYF.

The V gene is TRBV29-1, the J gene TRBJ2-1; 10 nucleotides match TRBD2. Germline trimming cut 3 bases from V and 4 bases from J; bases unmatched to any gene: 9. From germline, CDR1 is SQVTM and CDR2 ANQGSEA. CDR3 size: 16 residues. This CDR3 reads CSVDSGGANRYNEQFF. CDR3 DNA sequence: TGCAGCGTTGACAGCGGGGGGGCTAATAGGTACAATGAGCAGTTCTTC.

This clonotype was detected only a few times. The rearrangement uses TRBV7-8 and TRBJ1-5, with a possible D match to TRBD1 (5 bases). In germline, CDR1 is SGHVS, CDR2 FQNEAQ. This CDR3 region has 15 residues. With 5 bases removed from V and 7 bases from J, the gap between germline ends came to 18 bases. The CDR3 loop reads CASSPHEGLQQPQHF. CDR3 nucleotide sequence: TGTGCCAGCAGCCCTCACGAGGGGCTCCAGCAGCCCCAGCATTTT.

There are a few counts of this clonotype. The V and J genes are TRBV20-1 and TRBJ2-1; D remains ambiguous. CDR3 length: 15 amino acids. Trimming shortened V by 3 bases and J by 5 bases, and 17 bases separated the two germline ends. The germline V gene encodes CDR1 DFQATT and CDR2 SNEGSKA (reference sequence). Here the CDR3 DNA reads TGCAGTGCTAGGCCAGCGAGCCTCCGTCACAATGAGCAGTTCTTC. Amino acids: CSARPASLRHNEQFF.

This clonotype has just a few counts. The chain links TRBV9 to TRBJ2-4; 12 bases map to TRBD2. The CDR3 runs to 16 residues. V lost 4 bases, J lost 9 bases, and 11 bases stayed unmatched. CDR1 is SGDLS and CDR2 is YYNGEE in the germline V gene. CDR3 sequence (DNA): TGTGCCAGCAGCCCAGGGACTAGCGGGTTTGTCGGCATTCAGTACTTC. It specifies CASSPGTSGFVGIQYF.

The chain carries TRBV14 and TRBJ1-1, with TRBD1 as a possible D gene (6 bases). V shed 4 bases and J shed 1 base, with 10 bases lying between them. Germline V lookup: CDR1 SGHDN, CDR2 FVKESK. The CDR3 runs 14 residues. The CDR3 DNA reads TGTGCCAGCAGCCGCTTCAGGGGGAACACTGAAGCTTTCTTT. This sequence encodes CASSRFRGNTEAFF.

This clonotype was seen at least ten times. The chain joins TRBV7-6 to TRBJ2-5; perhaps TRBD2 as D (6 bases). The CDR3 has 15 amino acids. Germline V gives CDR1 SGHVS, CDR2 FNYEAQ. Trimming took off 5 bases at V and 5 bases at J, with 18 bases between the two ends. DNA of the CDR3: TGTGCCAGCAGCCCAAGGTCGGGGGTACGGGAGACCCAGTACTTC. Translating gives CASSPRSGVRETQYF.

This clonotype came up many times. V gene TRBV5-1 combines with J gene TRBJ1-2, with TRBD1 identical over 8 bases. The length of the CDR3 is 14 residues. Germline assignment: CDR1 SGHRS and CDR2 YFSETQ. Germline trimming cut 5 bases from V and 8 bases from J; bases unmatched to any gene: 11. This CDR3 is CASRASGGARGYTF. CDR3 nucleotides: TGCGCCAGCAGAGCCTCAGGGGGCGCGAGGGGCTACACCTTC.

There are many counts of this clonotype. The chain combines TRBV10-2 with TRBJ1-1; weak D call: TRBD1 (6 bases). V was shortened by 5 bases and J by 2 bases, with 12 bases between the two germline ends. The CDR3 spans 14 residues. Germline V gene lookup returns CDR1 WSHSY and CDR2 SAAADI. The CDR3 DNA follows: TGCGCCAGCAGTTCGGGGGCCGCCAACACTGAAGCTTTCTTT. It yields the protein CASSSGAANTEAFF.

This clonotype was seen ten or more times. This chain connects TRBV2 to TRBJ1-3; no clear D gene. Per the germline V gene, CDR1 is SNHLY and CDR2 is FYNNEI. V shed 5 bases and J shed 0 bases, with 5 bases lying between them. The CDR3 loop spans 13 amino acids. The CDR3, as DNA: TGTGCCAGCAGTCGGAACTCTGGAAACACCATATATTTT. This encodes CASSRNSGNTIYF.

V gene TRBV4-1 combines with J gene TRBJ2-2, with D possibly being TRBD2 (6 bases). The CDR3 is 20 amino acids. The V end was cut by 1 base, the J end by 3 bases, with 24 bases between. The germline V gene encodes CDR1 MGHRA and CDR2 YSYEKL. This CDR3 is CASSQVLGGVGQGHTGELFF. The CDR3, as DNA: TGCGCCAGCAGCCAAGTCCTGGGAGGAGTCGGACAAGGACACACCGGGGAGCTGTTTTTT.

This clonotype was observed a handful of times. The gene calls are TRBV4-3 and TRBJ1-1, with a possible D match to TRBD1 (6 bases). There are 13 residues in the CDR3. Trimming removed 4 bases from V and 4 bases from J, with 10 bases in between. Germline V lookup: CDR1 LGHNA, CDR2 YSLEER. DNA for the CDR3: TGCGCCAGCAGCCGCCACAGGGCCACTGAAGCTTTCTTT. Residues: CASSRHRATEAFF.

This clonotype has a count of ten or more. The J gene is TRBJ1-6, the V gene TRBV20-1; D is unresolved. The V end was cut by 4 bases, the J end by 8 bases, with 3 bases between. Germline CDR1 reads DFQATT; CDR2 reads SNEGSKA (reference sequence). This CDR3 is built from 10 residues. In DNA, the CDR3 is TGCAGTGCTATCGATTCACCCCTCCACTTT. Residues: CSAIDSPLHF.

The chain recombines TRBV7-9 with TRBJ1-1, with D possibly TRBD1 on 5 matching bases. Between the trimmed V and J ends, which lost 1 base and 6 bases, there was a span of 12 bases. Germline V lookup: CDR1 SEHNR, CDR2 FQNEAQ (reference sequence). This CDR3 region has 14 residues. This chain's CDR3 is CASSLGGEGAEAFF. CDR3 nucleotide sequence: TGTGCCAGCAGCTTAGGAGGGGAAGGGGCTGAAGCTTTCTTT. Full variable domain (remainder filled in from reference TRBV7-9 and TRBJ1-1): DTGVSQNPRHKITKRGQNVTFRCDPISEHNRLYWYRQTLGQGPEFLTYFQNEAQLEKSRLLSDRFSAERPKGSFSTLEIQRTEQGDSAMYLCASSLGGEGAEAFFGQGTRLTVV.

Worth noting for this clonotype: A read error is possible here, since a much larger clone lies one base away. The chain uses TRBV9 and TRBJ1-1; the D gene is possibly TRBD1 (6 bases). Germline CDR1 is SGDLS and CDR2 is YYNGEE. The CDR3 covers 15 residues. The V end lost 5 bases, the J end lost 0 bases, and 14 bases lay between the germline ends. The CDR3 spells CASRVETGMNTEAFF. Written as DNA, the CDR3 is TGTGCCAGCAGAGTTGAGACAGGCATGAACACTGAAGCTTTCTTT.

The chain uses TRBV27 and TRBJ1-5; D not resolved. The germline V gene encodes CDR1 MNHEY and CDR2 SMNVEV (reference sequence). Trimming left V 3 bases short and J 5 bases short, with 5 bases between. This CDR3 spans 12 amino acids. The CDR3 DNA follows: TGTGCCAGCAGTTTTCTGGATCAGCCCCAGCATTTT. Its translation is CASSFLDQPQHF.

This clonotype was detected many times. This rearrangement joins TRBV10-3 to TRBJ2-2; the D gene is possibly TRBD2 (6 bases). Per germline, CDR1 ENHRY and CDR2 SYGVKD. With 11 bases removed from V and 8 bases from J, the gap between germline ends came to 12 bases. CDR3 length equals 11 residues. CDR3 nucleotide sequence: TGTGCCGCCTCGGGGGTTGGGGAGCTGTTTTTT. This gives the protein CAASGVGELFF.

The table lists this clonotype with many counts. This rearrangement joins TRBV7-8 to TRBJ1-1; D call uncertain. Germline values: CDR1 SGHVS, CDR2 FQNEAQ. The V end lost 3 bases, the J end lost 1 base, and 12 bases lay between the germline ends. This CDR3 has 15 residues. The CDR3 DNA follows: TGTGCCAGCAGCTTTTCGGCCCTAGCGAACACTGAAGCTTTCTTT. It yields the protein CASSFSALANTEAFF.

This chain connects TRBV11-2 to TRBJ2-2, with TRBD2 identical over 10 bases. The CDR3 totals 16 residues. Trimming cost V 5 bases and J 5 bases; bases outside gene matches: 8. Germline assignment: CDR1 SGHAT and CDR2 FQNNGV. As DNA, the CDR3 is TGTGCCAGCAGCGCCAGGGTAGCGGGGGGAACCGGGGAGCTGTTTTTT. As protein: CASSARVAGGTGELFF.

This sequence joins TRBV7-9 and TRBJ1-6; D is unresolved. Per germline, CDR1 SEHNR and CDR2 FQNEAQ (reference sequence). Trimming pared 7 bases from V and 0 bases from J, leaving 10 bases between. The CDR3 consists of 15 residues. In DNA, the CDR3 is TGTGCCAGCATGCTCACAAGCTCCTATAATTCACCCCTCCACTTT. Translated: CASMLTSSYNSPLHF.